The 23 T cell receptor beta chains below come from one sample, sequenced in a study of CD8 T cells in Susac syndrome. Reverse transcription used about 0.45 to 1 ug RNA and random hexamers. TCRdb reanalysed the immunoSEQ multiplex PCR reads using MiXCR and keeps one entry per CDR3 protein. The profile shows hundreds of thousands of distinct CDR3 sequences, roughly 85% of them singletons. The sequenced sample was CD8+ T cells from PBMCs. The receptors derive from a human donor with multiple sclerosis.

The chain has TRBV30 and TRBJ2-5; tentative D call: TRBD1 (5 bases). Trimming cost V 7 bases and J 2 bases, with 11 bases left between them. The CDR3 has 12 residues. Germline CDR1 GTSNPN, CDR2 SVGIG (reference sequence). CDR3 region: CASGDSQETQYF. The CDR3 region has the DNA TGTGCCTCCGGAGACAGTCAAGAGACCCAGTACTTC.

The V call is TRBV10-3, the J call TRBJ1-1; TRBD1 matches at 8 bases. V was pared by 2 bases and J by 0 bases, with 8 bases of the junction left unmatched. This CDR3 has 17 amino acids. Germline V gene sequence: CDR1 ENHRY, CDR2 SYGVKD. CDR3 amino acids: CAISEQAGGEVNTEAFF. The DNA for the CDR3 is TGTGCCATCAGTGAGCAGGCAGGGGGCGAGGTGAACACTGAAGCTTTCTTT.

This clonotype was counted once. The chain couples TRBV27 to TRBJ2-7; a weak D match, TRBD1 (5 bases). Germline CDR1 MNHEY, CDR2 SMNVEV (reference sequence). The CDR3 has 14 amino acids. V was trimmed by 1 base and J by 6 bases, leaving 13 bases between them. The CDR3 loop is CASSLYAGPLEQYF. CDR3 coding DNA: TGTGCCAGCAGTTTATATGCAGGGCCGCTCGAGCAGTACTTC.

The chain joins TRBV5-1 to TRBJ2-7; D unclear. The CDR3 has 14 residues. V gave up 1 base and J gave up 2 bases, with 10 bases separating them. Germline V gene data show CDR1 as SGHRS and CDR2 as YFSETQ. In DNA, the CDR3 is TGCGCCAGCAGCTTGTGGCCGGAGACCTACGAGCAGTACTTC. Translating gives CASSLWPETYEQYF.

This rearrangement joins TRBV2 to TRBJ1-5, with TRBD1 as a possible D gene (5 bases). The CDR3 has 15 residues. CDR1 and CDR2 from the germline V gene are SNHLY and FYNNEI. Trimming left V 2 bases short and J 3 bases short, with 11 bases between. Here the CDR3 DNA reads TGTGCCAGCAGTGAAACCGGGGCAGCCAATCAGCCCCAGCATTTT. It yields the protein CASSETGAANQPQHF.

The chain links TRBV30 to TRBJ1-4, with D possibly being TRBD1 (5 bases). Looked up from germline, CDR1 is GTSNPN and CDR2 is SVGIG (reference sequence). This CDR3 is built from 14 residues. The V and J ends lost 4 bases and 7 bases respectively, with 16 bases between them. In DNA, the CDR3 is TGTGCCTGGAACTCGGGGCCATTAGGTGAAAAACTGTTTTTT. This encodes CAWNSGPLGEKLFF.

CDR3 sequence: CASSLAASGGLYQETQYF. Here the CDR3 DNA reads TGCGCCAGCAGCTTGGCGGCTAGCGGGGGGTTGTACCAAGAGACCCAGTACTTC. This sequence joins TRBV5-1 and TRBJ2-5; TRBD2 matches 11 bases. The CDR3 has 18 residues. From germline, CDR1 is SGHRS and CDR2 YFSETQ. V lost 0 bases and J lost 0; bases outside the gene matches: 7.

This chain uses TRBV7-9 with TRBJ2-1; 10 bases are a match to TRBD1. This CDR3 spans 16 amino acids. The V gene's germline CDR1 is SEHNR and CDR2 FQNEAQ (reference sequence). After removal of 3 bases from V and 8 bases from J, the junction contained 10 bases not matched to a gene. The CDR3 DNA sequence: TGTGCCAGCAGCTTCCCCGGGACAGGGGATTGGGATGAGCAGTTCTTC. It is translated as CASSFPGTGDWDEQFF.

The chain joins TRBV4-1 to TRBJ2-1; TRBD2 aligns across 13 bases. Per the germline V gene, CDR1 is MGHRA and CDR2 is YSYEKL. The CDR3 runs to 15 residues. After removal of 0 bases from V and 13 bases from J, the junction contained 6 bases not matched to a gene. Written as DNA, the CDR3 is TGCGCCAGCAGCCAAGATAGGGGGACTAGCGGGATTCAGTTCTTC. Residues: CASSQDRGTSGIQFF.

Points on this clonotype: An end of the junction differs from the germline gene, which may be a read error. This chain links TRBV4-2 with TRBJ2-1, with D tentatively TRBD1 (5 bases). CDR3 length: 15 residues. CDR1 is LGHNA, CDR2 YNFKEQ, per germline. The chain's CDR3 is CASSQEGASYNEQFF. As DNA, the CDR3 is TGTGCCAGTAGCCAAGAAGGGGCCTCCTACAATGAGCAGTTCTTC.

This clonotype is a singleton in its sample. The chain carries TRBV7-9 and TRBJ1-5; unclear D gene. The length of the CDR3 is 15 residues. With 2 bases removed from V and 5 bases from J, the gap between germline ends came to 13 bases. Per the germline V gene, CDR1 is SEHNR and CDR2 is FQNEAQ (reference sequence). The CDR3 bases are TGTGCCAGCAGCTTATCCTCTGGGGAGTATCAGCCCCAGCATTTT. Its protein product is CASSLSSGEYQPQHF.

The chain links TRBV30 to TRBJ2-1, with unresolved D. This CDR3 spans 14 amino acids. V shed 0 bases and J shed 8 bases, with 14 bases lying between them. Germline V gives CDR1 GTSNPN, CDR2 SVGIG (reference sequence). CDR3 in DNA: TGTGCCTGGAGTGTAGCGAGTAGATATGATGAGCAGTTCTTC. This encodes CAWSVASRYDEQFF.

The chain is built from TRBV7-9 and TRBJ1-1; D gene uncertain. In germline, CDR1 is SEHNR, CDR2 FQNEAQ (reference sequence). This CDR3 is built from 14 residues. V gave up 6 bases and J gave up 7 bases, with 18 bases separating them. CDR3 bases: TGTGCCAGCAGAGGGCACACAGATTTTGGTGAAGCTTTCTTT. This translates into CASRGHTDFGEAFF.

The chain has TRBV7-9 and TRBJ1-3; 8 bases fit TRBD1. Germline V gene sequence: CDR1 SEHNR, CDR2 FQNEAQ (reference sequence). With V trimmed by 3 bases and J by 3 bases, 13 bases remained unmatched. This CDR3 is built from 18 residues. CDR3 sequence reads: CASSFLPRQGADGNTIYF. The CDR3, as DNA: TGTGCCAGCAGCTTTTTGCCTCGGCAGGGGGCGGATGGAAACACCATATATTTT.

The rearrangement uses TRBV5-1 and TRBJ1-1, with 8 bases fitting TRBD1. V dropped 0 bases and J dropped 5; count of bases not matched to a gene: 6. The length of the CDR3 is 15 residues. The germline V gene has CDR1 SGHRS and CDR2 YFSETQ. As DNA, the CDR3 is TGCGCCAGCAGCTTGGGGACAGGGATGACGACTGAAGCTTTCTTT. Translating gives CASSLGTGMTTEAFF.

This chain joins TRBV28 and TRBJ2-7; D gene uncertain. With 3 bases removed from V and 3 bases from J, the gap between germline ends came to 9 bases. Germline CDR1 is MDHEN and CDR2 is SYDVKM. This CDR3 is built from 13 residues. The CDR3 loop is CASSFLVNYEQYF. Written as DNA, the CDR3 is TGTGCCAGCAGTTTTTTGGTGAACTACGAGCAGTACTTC.

The V and J genes are TRBV28 and TRBJ1-1; D is perhaps TRBD1 (5 bases). CDR3 length: 13 amino acids. Germline V gives CDR1 MDHEN, CDR2 SYDVKM. V was clipped by 10 bases and J by 3 bases, with 15 bases between them. DNA of the CDR3: TGTGCCACCTTCGCCGGGGGTTACACTGAAGCTTTCTTT. Translation: CATFAGGYTEAFF.

The CDR3 loop reads CASSLEYFGQGASEQYF. The CDR3 DNA reads as TGCGCCAGCAGCTTGGAGTATTTCGGGCAGGGGGCATCCGAGCAGTACTTC. The V gene is TRBV5-1, the J gene TRBJ2-7, with 8 positions matching TRBD1. This CDR3 is built from 17 residues. Trimming at V came to 0 bases and at J to 6 bases, leaving 14 bases not matched to a gene. Germline V gene data show CDR1 as SGHRS and CDR2 as YFSETQ.

The CDR3 protein is CASKVQGVGNQPQHF. CDR3 nucleotide sequence: TGTGCCAGCAAAGTTCAGGGTGTCGGCAATCAGCCCCAGCATTTT. This chain uses TRBV2 with TRBJ1-5, with D possibly matching TRBD1 (5 bases). Germline CDR1 is SNHLY and CDR2 is FYNNEI. This CDR3 contains 15 residues. Trimming shortened V by 7 bases and J by 2 bases, and 15 bases separated the two germline ends.

This clonotype came up a few times. The chain combines TRBV19 with TRBJ2-1, with D possibly being TRBD1 or TRBD2 (6 bases each). The CDR3 runs 14 residues. V was pared by 7 bases and J by 5 bases, with 15 bases between. CDR1 and CDR2 from the germline V gene are LNHDA and SQIVND (reference sequence). The CDR3 loop reads CASTRGGSDNEQFF. The CDR3 nucleotides are TGTGCCAGTACGAGAGGGGGGTCTGACAATGAGCAGTTCTTC.

The chain links TRBV6-1 to TRBJ1-2, with TRBD1 matching 9 bases. The V gene's germline CDR1 is MNHNS and CDR2 SASEGT. This CDR3 is 15 amino acids long. V shed 5 bases, J shed 6 bases, and the junction held 10 bases outside the gene matches. The CDR3 region is CASSPTRQGVDGYTF. CDR3 DNA sequence: TGTGCCAGCAGTCCGACCCGACAGGGGGTCGATGGCTACACCTTC.

The V gene is TRBV10-3, the J gene TRBJ1-2; D is unclear. Germline V gives CDR1 ENHRY, CDR2 SYGVKD. V lost 3 bases and J lost 2, with 7 bases in between. This CDR3 region has 13 residues. Written as DNA, the CDR3 is TGTGCCATCAGTGACGGGGTGAACTATGGCTACACCTTC. Translating it yields CAISDGVNYGYTF.

The chain joins TRBV19 to TRBJ2-3, with D perhaps given as TRBD1 or TRBD2 (7 bases each). The CDR3 totals 15 residues. V lost 6 bases, J lost 2 bases, and 15 bases lay in between. Germline CDR1 and CDR2: LNHDA and SQIVND (reference sequence). As DNA, the CDR3 is TGTGCCAGTAGCTCGACAGGGAGGGACACAGATACGCAGTATTTT. It yields the protein CASSSTGRDTDTQYF.